This T cell receptor (beta chain) was found in a study of chemoradiotherapy in HPV16-positive cancers. On the study more broadly: Candidate HPV-specific T-cell clones and common TCR motifs came from functional assays in a couple of HPV16-positive patients. Study results and limitations: HPV-responsive T-cell expansion during chemoradiotherapy was linked to improved recurrence-free survival in HPV16-positive patients. Candidate HPV-specific clones and E7-related TCR motifs grew in tumor during treatment.

Samples were taken several times over chemoradiotherapy. The CDR3 consists of 14 residues. Unmatched junction bases numbered 8, after V lost 10 bases and J lost 4 bases. Germline CDR1 and CDR2: SEHNR and FQNEAQ (reference sequence). A word on this clone: What it binds is unknown.

Using immunoSEQ multiplex PCR, the repertoire was profiled, and TCRdb retains in-frame clones only, with some absent. The data show tens of thousands of clones, roughly 73% seen once. The chain joins TRBV7-9 to TRBJ2-2, with 8 bases matching TRBD1. The source of this sequence is a human donor with HPV-associated anogenital cancer. Sampling was done from a patient who underwent chemoradiotherapy. The CDR3 nucleotides are TGTGCCACCTCATGGGACAGGACCACCGGGGAGCTGTTTTTT. Residues: CATSWDRTTGELFF.